Below, 27 T cell receptor beta chains from the same sample are listed, as sequenced in a study of radiotherapy plus CTLA-4 blockade in lung cancer. Sequencing used immunoSEQ multiplex PCR; TCRdb keeps in-frame clones, though not all of them. The data contain 40,000 to 60,000 clones, 75% to 90% of them singletons. The starting material was peripheral blood, obtained from a patient treated with radiotherapy plus ipilimumab. The receptors were sampled from a human donor with non-small cell lung cancer that progressed on radiotherapy plus ipilimumab. Some clones in this sample may be carry-over from other donors' samples.

V is TRBV7-9 and J is TRBJ2-7, with 7 positions matching TRBD2. The CDR3 is made up of 16 amino acids. V was pared by 5 bases and J by 6 bases, with 16 bases of the junction left unmatched. Germline V gene lookup returns CDR1 SEHNR and CDR2 FQNEAQ (reference sequence). This CDR3 is CASSNRRASGPPEQYF. The CDR3 region has the DNA TGTGCCAGCAGCAACAGGAGGGCTAGCGGACCTCCCGAGCAGTACTTC.

The chain links TRBV5-6 to TRBJ2-3; 9 nucleotides line up with TRBD2. Per the germline V gene, CDR1 is SGHDT and CDR2 is YYEEEE. The CDR3 is 17 residues long. V lost 0 bases and J lost 6; bases outside the gene matches: 11. In DNA, the CDR3 is TGTGCCAGCAGCTTGGTAGTAGCTAGCGGGGTGGAGGATACGCAGTATTTT. Translating it yields CASSLVVASGVEDTQYF.

The rearrangement joins TRBV7-2 to TRBJ2-7; 9 nucleotides align to TRBD1. CDR3 length: 15 residues. Germline V lookup: CDR1 SGHTA, CDR2 FQGNSA. The trim removed 4 bases at V and 4 bases at J, leaving 8 bases unmatched. The CDR3 region has the DNA TGTGCCAGCAGCTCCTCGACAGGGGGTGGTTACGAGCAGTACTTC. Translation: CASSSSTGGGYEQYF.

This chain links TRBV5-5 with TRBJ1-5; weak D call: TRBD1 (5 bases). V was clipped by 2 bases and J by 3 bases, with 15 bases between them. Germline-derived CDR1 and CDR2 are SGHKS and YYEKEE (reference sequence). The CDR3 extends over 16 amino acids. The CDR3 coding sequence is TGTGCCAGCAGCTTTTCCGGCGGGGCCTCCAATCAGCCCCAGCATTTT. The encoded protein is CASSFSGGASNQPQHF.

The rearrangement links TRBV19 to TRBJ1-2, with 7 nucleotides matching TRBD1. Germline values: CDR1 LNHDA, CDR2 SQIVND (reference sequence). Unmatched junction bases numbered 6, after V lost 3 bases and J lost 2 bases. The CDR3 runs 15 residues. The CDR3 DNA reads TGTGCCAGTAGTATTGCAGGGGGATTCAACTATGGCTACACCTTC. Protein sequence: CASSIAGGFNYGYTF.

CDR3 protein: CASKPRGGGYEQYF. The CDR3 coding sequence is TGTGCCAGTAAACCCAGGGGAGGGGGCTACGAGCAGTACTTC. The rearrangement uses TRBV19 and TRBJ2-7, with D tentatively TRBD2 (7 bases). Between the trimmed V and J ends, which lost 7 bases and 3 bases, there was a span of 16 bases. The germline V gene encodes CDR1 LNHDA and CDR2 SQIVND (reference sequence). CDR3 length equals 14 residues.

V and J are TRBV19 and TRBJ2-1; D not resolved. This CDR3 has 15 amino acids. In germline, CDR1 is LNHDA, CDR2 SQIVND (reference sequence). V lost 5 bases and J lost 0, with 11 bases in between. The CDR3 here is CASSPYSSSYNEQFF. Here the CDR3 DNA reads TGTGCCAGTAGTCCCTACTCGAGCTCCTACAATGAGCAGTTCTTC.

This clone turned up a few times. The genes are TRBV5-1 and TRBJ2-7; maybe TRBD1 (7 bases). V dropped 4 bases and J dropped 4 bases, with 18 bases sitting between them. CDR1 and CDR2 (germline): SGHRS, YFSETQ. There are 15 residues in the CDR3. This chain's CDR3 is CASSPQGGSSYEQYF. The CDR3 coding sequence is TGCGCCAGCAGCCCCCAGGGGGGATCGTCATACGAGCAGTACTTC.

This clone was found a few times. The chain uses TRBV4-3 and TRBJ1-3; 8 positions match TRBD1. After removal of 0 bases from V and 0 bases from J, the junction contained 10 bases not matched to a gene. The CDR3 covers 19 residues. The V gene's germline CDR1 is LGHNA and CDR2 YSLEER. DNA for the CDR3: TGCGCCAGCAGCCAAGAACTCCCGACAGGGGCCTCCTCTGGAAACACCATATATTTT. Encoded protein: CASSQELPTGASSGNTIYF.

This rearrangement joins TRBV19 to TRBJ1-3, with 9 bases fitting TRBD1. Germline V gene data show CDR1 as LNHDA and CDR2 as SQIVND (reference sequence). This CDR3 region has 17 residues. V trimming: 2 bases; J trimming: 0 bases; junction bases outside the gene matches: 5. The CDR3 nucleotides read TGTGCCAGTAGTATAAGGACAGGGGCGAGCTCTGGAAACACCATATATTTT. This codes for CASSIRTGASSGNTIYF.

The CDR3 sequence is CASSSDSGGSTDTQYF. In nucleotides, the CDR3 is TGCGCCAGCAGCTCTGATAGCGGGGGGTCCACAGATACGCAGTATTTT. This sequence joins TRBV5-1 and TRBJ2-3; 10 nucleotides match TRBD2. V lost 3 bases and J lost 2; bases outside the gene matches: 6. This CDR3 has 16 amino acids. CDR1 SGHRS and CDR2 YFSETQ come from the germline V gene.

The V and J genes are TRBV12-5 and TRBJ2-3; TRBD2 aligns across 7 bases. After removal of 3 bases from V and 0 bases from J, the junction contained 0 bases not matched to a gene. Germline V gene sequence: CDR1 LGHNT, CDR2 FRNRAP. The CDR3 has 14 residues. The CDR3 sequence: CASGFSGSTDTQYF. The CDR3 nucleotides read TGTGCTAGTGGTTTTAGCGGGAGCACAGATACGCAGTATTTT. Variable domain in full (rest from reference TRBV12-5 and TRBJ2-3): DARVTQTPRHKVTEMGQEVTMRCQPILGHNTVFWYRQTMMQGLELLAYFRNRAPLDDSGMPKDRFSAEMPDATLATLKIQPSEPRDSAVYFCASGFSGSTDTQYFGPGTRLTVL.

This chain's CDR3 is CASSPPGDTQYF. In DNA, the CDR3 is TGTGCCAGCTCACCTCCCGGAGATACGCAGTATTTT. The J gene is TRBJ2-3, the V gene TRBV18, with D unresolved. The length of the CDR3 is 12 residues. Germline V gene sequence: CDR1 KGHSH, CDR2 LQKENI. V lost 3 bases to trimming and J lost 5 bases, with 6 bases between them.

J is TRBJ1-3 and V is TRBV18; the match to TRBD1 covers 7 bases. The CDR3 covers 14 residues. Germline CDR1 reads KGHSH; CDR2 reads LQKENI. Trimming cost V 6 bases and J 2 bases; bases outside gene matches: 4. CDR3 region: CASSRQGTGNTIYF. The CDR3 nucleotides read TGTGCCAGCTCGCGACAGGGAACTGGAAACACCATATATTTT.

This chain uses TRBV29-1 with TRBJ1-2, with D tentatively TRBD1 (5 bases). The CDR3 length is 13 residues. CDR1 is SQVTM, CDR2 ANQGSEA, per germline. Deletions cut 4 bases from V and 5 bases from J, with 14 bases between. The CDR3 reads CSVVGGEGYGYTF. CDR3 nucleotides: TGCAGCGTTGTGGGGGGGGAGGGTTATGGCTACACCTTC.

The DNA for the CDR3 is TGTGCCAGCAGCTTAACGGTAGGGGCCGATACGCAGTATTTT. Protein sequence: CASSLTVGADTQYF. The rearrangement joins TRBV11-2 to TRBJ2-3, with D possibly TRBD1 on 5 matching bases. V lost 2 bases to trimming and J lost 6 bases, with 12 bases between them. The length of the CDR3 is 14 residues. Germline CDR1 and CDR2: SGHAT and FQNNGV.

This clone showed up just once. The genes are TRBV4-2 and TRBJ1-6, with TRBD1 matching 9 bases. The germline CDR1 and CDR2 sequences are LGHNA and YNFKEQ. J lost 9 bases, V lost 0 bases, and 6 bases had no gene match. This CDR3 spans 16 amino acids. The chain's CDR3 is CASSQDPGQGPSPLHF. The CDR3 DNA is TGTGCCAGCAGCCAAGATCCGGGACAGGGACCTTCACCCCTCCACTTT.

V and J are TRBV7-2 and TRBJ2-5; 10 positions agree with TRBD1. The V and J ends lost 0 bases and 11 bases, in that order; junction bases with no gene match: 12. Germline V gene sequence: CDR1 SGHTA, CDR2 FQGNSA. The CDR3 covers 16 residues. For the CDR3, the DNA is TGTGCCAGCAGCTTAGCGTGGACAGGGGGGTACAGTGAGCAGTACTTC. This translates into CASSLAWTGGYSEQYF.

V and J are TRBV28 and TRBJ2-7, with 8 bases identical to TRBD2. Germline loops: CDR1 MDHEN, CDR2 SYDVKM. J was trimmed by 2 bases and V by 7 bases; bases with no gene match: 10. The CDR3 runs to 15 residues. The CDR3 bases are TGTGCCAGCAACTCCGGGGGGGCGCAGGCCTACGAGCAGTACTTC. Translated: CASNSGGAQAYEQYF.

The rearrangement uses TRBV5-1 and TRBJ2-7, with D perhaps matching TRBD2 (5 bases). From germline, CDR1 is SGHRS and CDR2 YFSETQ. The length of the CDR3 is 14 residues. Deletions cut 4 bases from V and 2 bases from J, with 13 bases between. CDR3 protein: CASSDITRAYEQYF. Written as DNA, the CDR3 is TGCGCCAGCAGCGACATCACTAGGGCCTACGAGCAGTACTTC.

V and J are TRBV5-4 and TRBJ2-6, with TRBD1 matching 8 bases. The CDR3 contains 16 residues. V trimming: 4 bases; J trimming: 2 bases; junction bases outside the gene matches: 5. Looked up from germline, CDR1 is SGHNT and CDR2 is YYREEE (reference sequence). The chain's CDR3 is CASSIQTGAGANVLTF. DNA for the CDR3: TGTGCCAGCAGCATCCAGACAGGGGCTGGGGCCAACGTCCTGACTTTC.

The V and J genes are TRBV6-1 and TRBJ2-7; D is perhaps TRBD1 (5 bases). The ends were cut back, 8 bases at V and 0 bases at J, with 11 bases in the middle. Per the germline V gene, CDR1 is MNHNS and CDR2 is SASEGT. The CDR3 runs to 13 residues. The CDR3 sequence: CASPSTDSYEQYF. DNA of the CDR3: TGTGCCAGCCCCTCGACAGACTCCTACGAGCAGTACTTC.

The V and J genes are TRBV12-5 and TRBJ2-7; TRBD2 might be the D (6 bases). Trimming cost V 0 bases and J 1 base, with 10 bases left between them. The CDR3 runs to 15 residues. Germline assignment: CDR1 LGHNT and CDR2 FRNRAP. CDR3 in amino acids: CASGLVQGLSYEQYF. The CDR3 DNA sequence: TGTGCTAGTGGTTTGGTCCAGGGACTTTCCTACGAGCAGTACTTC.

V is TRBV15 and J is TRBJ2-7, with 8 bases matching TRBD1. The V gene's germline CDR1 is LNHNV and CDR2 YYDKDF (reference sequence). The V and J ends lost 0 bases and 0 bases, in that order; junction bases with no gene match: 4. The CDR3 contains 16 residues. The CDR3 here is CATSREPGQASYEQYF. The CDR3 DNA reads TGTGCCACCAGCAGAGAACCGGGACAGGCCTCCTACGAGCAGTACTTC.

This clone has just one count. V usage is TRBV27 and J usage is TRBJ2-7; D is possibly TRBD1 (6 bases). V was trimmed by 2 bases and J by 2 bases, leaving 13 bases between them. The CDR3 is made up of 15 amino acids. Germline CDR1 reads MNHEY; CDR2 reads SMNVEV (reference sequence). The CDR3 nucleotides read TGTGCCAGCAGTTTAAGTCCAGGGGCCCCCTACGAGCAGTACTTC. Amino acid sequence: CASSLSPGAPYEQYF.

The rearrangement links TRBV27 to TRBJ1-5, with TRBD1 matching over 8 bases. Germline V gene lookup returns CDR1 MNHEY and CDR2 SMNVEV (reference sequence). The CDR3 loop spans 15 amino acids. J gave up 4 bases and V 3 bases, and 5 bases lay outside the gene matches. Here the CDR3 DNA reads TGTGCCAGCAGTTTTTCTACAGGGGGAAATCAGCCCCAGCATTTT. Translated: CASSFSTGGNQPQHF.

The chain joins TRBV7-9 to TRBJ2-5, with 8 bases fitting TRBD1. The end of the DNA fits TRBJ2-7 better, so the J call may be wrong. Germline CDR1 reads SEHNR; CDR2 reads FQNEAQ (reference sequence). The CDR3 length is 14 residues. The CDR3: CASSWGQASYEQYF. The CDR3 region has the DNA TGTGCCAGCAGCTGGGGACAGGCGTCCTACGAGCAGTACTTC.